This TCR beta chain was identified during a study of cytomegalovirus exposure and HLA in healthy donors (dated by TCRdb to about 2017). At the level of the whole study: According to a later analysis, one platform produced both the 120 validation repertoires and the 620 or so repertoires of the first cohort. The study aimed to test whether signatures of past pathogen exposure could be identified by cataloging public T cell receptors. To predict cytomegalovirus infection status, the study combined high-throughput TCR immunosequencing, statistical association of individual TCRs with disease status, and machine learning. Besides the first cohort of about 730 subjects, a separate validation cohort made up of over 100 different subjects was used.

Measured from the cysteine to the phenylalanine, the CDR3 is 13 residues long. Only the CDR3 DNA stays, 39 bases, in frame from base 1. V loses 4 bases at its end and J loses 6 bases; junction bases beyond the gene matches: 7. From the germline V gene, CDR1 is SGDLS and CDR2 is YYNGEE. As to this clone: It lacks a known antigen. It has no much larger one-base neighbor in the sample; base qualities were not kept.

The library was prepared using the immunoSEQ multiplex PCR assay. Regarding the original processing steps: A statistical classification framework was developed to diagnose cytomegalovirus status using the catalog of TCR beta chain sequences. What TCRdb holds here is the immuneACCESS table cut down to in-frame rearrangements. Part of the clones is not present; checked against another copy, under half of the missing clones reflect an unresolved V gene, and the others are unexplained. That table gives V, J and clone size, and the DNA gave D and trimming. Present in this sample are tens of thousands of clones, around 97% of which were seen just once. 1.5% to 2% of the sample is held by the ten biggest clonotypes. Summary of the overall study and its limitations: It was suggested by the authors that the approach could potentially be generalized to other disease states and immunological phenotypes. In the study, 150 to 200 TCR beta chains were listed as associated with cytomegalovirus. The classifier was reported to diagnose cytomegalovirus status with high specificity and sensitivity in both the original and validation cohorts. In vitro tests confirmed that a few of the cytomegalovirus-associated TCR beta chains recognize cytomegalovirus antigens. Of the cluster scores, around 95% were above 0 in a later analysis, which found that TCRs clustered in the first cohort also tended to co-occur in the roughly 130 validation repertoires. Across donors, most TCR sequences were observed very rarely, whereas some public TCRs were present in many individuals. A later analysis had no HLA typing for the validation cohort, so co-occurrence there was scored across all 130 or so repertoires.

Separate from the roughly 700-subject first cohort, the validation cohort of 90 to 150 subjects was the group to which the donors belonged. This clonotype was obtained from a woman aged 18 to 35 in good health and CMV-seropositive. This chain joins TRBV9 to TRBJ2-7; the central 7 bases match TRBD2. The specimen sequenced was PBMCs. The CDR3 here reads CASSPRLAGEQYF. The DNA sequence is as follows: TGTGCCAGCAGCCCCCGACTAGCTGGCGAGCAGTACTTC.